These 5 T cell receptor beta chains were sequenced from one sample in a study of cytomegalovirus exposure and HLA in healthy donors. PCR was performed using 60 Vbeta and 13 Jbeta primers. Measured with immunoSEQ multiplex PCR; TCRdb has only the in-frame clones, and not every one. This sample has about 130,000 clones, with roughly 79% found just once. The specimen was PBMCs. Receptor source: a young man in good health and CMV-seronegative.

The sample holds one count of this clone. The chain has TRBV6-1 and TRBJ2-7; possible D gene TRBD1, 5 bases. Trimming pared 6 bases from V and 2 bases from J, leaving 17 bases between. From germline, CDR1 is MNHNS and CDR2 SASEGT. CDR3 length: 15 residues. DNA for the CDR3: TGTGCCAGCAGAGAATTTGAGACAGAGACCTACGAGCAGTACTTC. Protein: CASREFETETYEQYF.

The chain carries TRBV27 and TRBJ1-2; D unresolved. This CDR3 has 13 residues. V was trimmed by 6 bases and J by 2 bases, leaving 10 bases between them. Germline V gene data show CDR1 as MNHEY and CDR2 as SMNVEV (reference sequence). DNA of the CDR3: TGTGCCAGCAGCACCCCAGGCAACTATGGCTACACCTTC. Protein: CASSTPGNYGYTF.

This chain joins TRBV30 and TRBJ2-7; tentative D call: TRBD2 (8 bases). The CDR3 covers 15 residues. V was pared by 6 bases and J by 6 bases, with 24 bases between. Per the germline V gene, CDR1 is GTSNPN and CDR2 is SVGIG (reference sequence). CDR3 protein: CACPRTGRSGGEQYF. As DNA, the CDR3 is TGTGCCTGCCCGAGGACAGGCCGGAGCGGGGGCGAGCAGTACTTC.

CDR3 sequence: CASRFYRAYSSSYNEQFF. The DNA for the CDR3 is TGTGCCAGCAGATTTTATCGAGCGTATTCTTCATCCTACAATGAGCAGTTCTTC. The V and J genes are TRBV5-4 and TRBJ2-1; D call uncertain. The CDR3 loop spans 18 amino acids. Per the germline V gene, CDR1 is SGHNT and CDR2 is YYREEE (reference sequence). Trimming pared 5 bases from V and 1 base from J, leaving 22 bases between.

This clone has just a few counts. This chain links TRBV6-4 with TRBJ2-1, with TRBD2 identical over 11 bases. The germline CDR1 and CDR2 sequences are MRHNA and SNTAGT. J was trimmed by 9 bases and V by 0 bases; bases with no gene match: 1. The CDR3 totals 14 residues. The CDR3 loop reads CASSDSSGGAEQFF. The CDR3 nucleotides read TGTGCCAGCAGTGACTCTAGCGGGGGGGCTGAGCAGTTCTTC.